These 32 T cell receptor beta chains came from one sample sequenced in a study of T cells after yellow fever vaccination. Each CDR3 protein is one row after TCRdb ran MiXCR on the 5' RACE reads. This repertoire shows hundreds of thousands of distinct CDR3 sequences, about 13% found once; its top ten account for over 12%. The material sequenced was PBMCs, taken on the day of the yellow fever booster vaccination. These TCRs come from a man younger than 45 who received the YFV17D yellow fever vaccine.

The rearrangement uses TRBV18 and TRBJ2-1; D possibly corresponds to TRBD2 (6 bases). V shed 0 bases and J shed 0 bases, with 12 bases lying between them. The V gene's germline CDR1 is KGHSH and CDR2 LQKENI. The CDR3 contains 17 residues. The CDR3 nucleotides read TGTGCCAGCTCACCACCTCTAACGGGAGTCTCCTACAATGAGCAGTTCTTC. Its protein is CASSPPLTGVSYNEQFF.

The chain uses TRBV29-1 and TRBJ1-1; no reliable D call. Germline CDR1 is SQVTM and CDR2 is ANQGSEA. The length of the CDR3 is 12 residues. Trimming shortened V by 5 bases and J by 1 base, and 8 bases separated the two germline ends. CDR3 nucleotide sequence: TGCAGCGTTAATAGCGGGAACACTGAAGCTTTCTTT. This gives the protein CSVNSGNTEAFF.

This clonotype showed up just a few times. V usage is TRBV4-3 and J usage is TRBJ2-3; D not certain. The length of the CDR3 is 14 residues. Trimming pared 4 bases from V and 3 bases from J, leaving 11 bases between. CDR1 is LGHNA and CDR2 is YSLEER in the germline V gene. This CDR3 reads CASSRAVGTDTQYF. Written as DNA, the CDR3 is TGCGCCAGCAGCCGCGCTGTTGGAACAGATACGCAGTATTTT.

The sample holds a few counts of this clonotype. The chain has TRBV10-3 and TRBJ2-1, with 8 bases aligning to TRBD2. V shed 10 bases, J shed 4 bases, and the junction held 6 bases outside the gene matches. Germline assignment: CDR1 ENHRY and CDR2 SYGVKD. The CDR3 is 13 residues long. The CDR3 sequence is CATTSGNYNEQFF. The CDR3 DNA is TGTGCCACCACTAGCGGAAATTACAATGAGCAGTTCTTC.

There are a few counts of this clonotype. The CDR3 region has the DNA TGCAGCGTTCCGGACAGAACATTCCAAGAGACCCAGTACTTC. Amino acid sequence: CSVPDRTFQETQYF. This chain uses TRBV29-1 with TRBJ2-5; tentatively, D is TRBD1 (6 bases). The CDR3 is made up of 14 amino acids. The V end lost 5 bases, the J end lost 1 base, and 14 bases lay between the germline ends. Germline values: CDR1 SQVTM, CDR2 ANQGSEA.

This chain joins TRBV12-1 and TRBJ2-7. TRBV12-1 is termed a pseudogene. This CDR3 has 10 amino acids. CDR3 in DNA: TGTGCCAGCACCACGGGGGAGCAGTACTTC. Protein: CASTTGEQYF.

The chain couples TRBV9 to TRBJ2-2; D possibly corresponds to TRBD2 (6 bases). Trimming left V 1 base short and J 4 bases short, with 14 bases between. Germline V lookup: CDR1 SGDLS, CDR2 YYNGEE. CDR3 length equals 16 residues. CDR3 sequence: CASSVIGSGLTGELFF. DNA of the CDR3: TGTGCCAGCAGCGTAATCGGGAGTGGCCTCACCGGGGAGCTGTTTTTT.

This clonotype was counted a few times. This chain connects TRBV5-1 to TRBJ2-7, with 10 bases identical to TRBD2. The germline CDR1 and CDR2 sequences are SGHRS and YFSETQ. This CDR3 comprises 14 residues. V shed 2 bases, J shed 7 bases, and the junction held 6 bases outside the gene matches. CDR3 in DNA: TGCGCCAGCAGCTTCACTAGCGGGACGAGAGAGCAGTACTTC. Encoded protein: CASSFTSGTREQYF.

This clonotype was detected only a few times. The CDR3 sequence is CASSGVQGEFF. In DNA, the CDR3 is TGTGCCAGCAGTGGGGTTCAGGGGGAGTTCTTC. The chain is built from TRBV2 and TRBJ2-1; 7 bases agree with TRBD1. The germline CDR1 and CDR2 sequences are SNHLY and FYNNEI. J lost 14 bases, V lost 4 bases, and 5 bases had no gene match. CDR3 size: 11 residues.

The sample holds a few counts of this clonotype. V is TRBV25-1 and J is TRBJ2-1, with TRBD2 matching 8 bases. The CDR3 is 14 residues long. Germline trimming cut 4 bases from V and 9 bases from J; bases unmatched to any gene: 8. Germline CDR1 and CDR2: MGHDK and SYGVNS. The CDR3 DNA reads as TGTGCCAGCAGTGTAGGGACTAGATTGGGTGAGCAGTTCTTC. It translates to CASSVGTRLGEQFF.

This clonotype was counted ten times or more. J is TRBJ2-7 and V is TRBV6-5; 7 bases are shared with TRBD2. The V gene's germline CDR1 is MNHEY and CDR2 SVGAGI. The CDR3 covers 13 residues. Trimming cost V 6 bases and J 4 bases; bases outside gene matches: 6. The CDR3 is CASRNPGGYEQYF. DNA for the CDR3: TGTGCCAGCAGAAACCCGGGGGGATACGAGCAGTACTTC.

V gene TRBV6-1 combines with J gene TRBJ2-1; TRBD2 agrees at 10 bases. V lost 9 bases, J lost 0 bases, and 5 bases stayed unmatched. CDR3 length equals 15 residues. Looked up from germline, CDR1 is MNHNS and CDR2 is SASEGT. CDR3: CASKSSGSSYNEQFF. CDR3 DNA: TGTGCCAGTAAATCTAGCGGGAGCTCCTACAATGAGCAGTTCTTC.

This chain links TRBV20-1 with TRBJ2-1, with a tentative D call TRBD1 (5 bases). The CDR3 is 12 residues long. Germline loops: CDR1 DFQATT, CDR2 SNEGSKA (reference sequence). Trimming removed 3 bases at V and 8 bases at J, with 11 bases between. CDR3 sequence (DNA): TGCAGTGCTAGCACGACAGTTGATGAGCAGTTCTTC. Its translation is CSASTTVDEQFF.

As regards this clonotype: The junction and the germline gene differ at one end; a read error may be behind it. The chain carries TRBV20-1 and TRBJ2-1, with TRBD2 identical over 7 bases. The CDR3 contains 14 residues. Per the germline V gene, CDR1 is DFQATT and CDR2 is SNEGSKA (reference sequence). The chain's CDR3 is CSARAGSRTNEQFF. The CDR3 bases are TGCAGTGCCAGAGCGGGAAGTAGGACTAATGAGCAGTTCTTC.

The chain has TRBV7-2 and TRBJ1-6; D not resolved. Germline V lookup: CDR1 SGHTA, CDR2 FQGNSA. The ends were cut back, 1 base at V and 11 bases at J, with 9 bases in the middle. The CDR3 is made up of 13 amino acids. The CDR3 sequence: CASSLEALPPLHF. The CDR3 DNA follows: TGTGCCAGCAGCTTAGAGGCATTACCACCCCTCCACTTT.

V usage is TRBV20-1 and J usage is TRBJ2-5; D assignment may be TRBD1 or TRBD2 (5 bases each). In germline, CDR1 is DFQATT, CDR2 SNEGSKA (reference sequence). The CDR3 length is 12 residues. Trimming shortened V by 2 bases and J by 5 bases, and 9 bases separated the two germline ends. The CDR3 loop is CSARKGTETQYF. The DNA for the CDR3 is TGCAGTGCTAGAAAGGGGACGGAGACCCAGTACTTC.

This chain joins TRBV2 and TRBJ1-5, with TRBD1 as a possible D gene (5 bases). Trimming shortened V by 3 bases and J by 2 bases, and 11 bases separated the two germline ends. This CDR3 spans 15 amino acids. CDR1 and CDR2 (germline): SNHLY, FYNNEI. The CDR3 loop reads CASSEDLGGNQPQHF. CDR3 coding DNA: TGTGCCAGCAGTGAGGATTTGGGGGGCAATCAGCCCCAGCATTTT.

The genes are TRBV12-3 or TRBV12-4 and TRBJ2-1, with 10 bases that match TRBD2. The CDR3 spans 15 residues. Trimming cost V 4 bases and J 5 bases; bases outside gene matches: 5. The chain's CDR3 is CASSSASGRNNEQFF. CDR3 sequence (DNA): TGTGCCAGCAGTTCCGCTAGCGGGAGAAACAATGAGCAGTTCTTC.

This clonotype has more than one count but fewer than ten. The CDR3, as DNA: TGTGCCAGCAGCTTAGTTCCGGGCCCAGCCTACAATGAGCAGTTCTTC. As protein: CASSLVPGPAYNEQFF. The chain is built from TRBV7-2 and TRBJ2-1; no firm D call. The V gene lost 1 base and the J gene lost 2 bases, with 12 bases spanning the gap. The CDR3 covers 16 residues. Germline loops: CDR1 SGHTA, CDR2 FQGNSA.

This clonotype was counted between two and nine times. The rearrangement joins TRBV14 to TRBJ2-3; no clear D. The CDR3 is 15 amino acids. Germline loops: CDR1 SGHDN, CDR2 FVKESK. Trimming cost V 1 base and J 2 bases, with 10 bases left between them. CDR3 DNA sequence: TGTGCCAGCAGCCAAGGGGCCCTACTCACAGATACGCAGTATTTT. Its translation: CASSQGALLTDTQYF.

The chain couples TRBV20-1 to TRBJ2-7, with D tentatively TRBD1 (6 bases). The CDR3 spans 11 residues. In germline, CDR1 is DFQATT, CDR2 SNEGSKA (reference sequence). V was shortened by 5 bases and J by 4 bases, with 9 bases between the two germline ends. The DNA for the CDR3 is TGCAGTGCTCTACAGGGTTACGAGCAGTACTTC. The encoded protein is CSALQGYEQYF.

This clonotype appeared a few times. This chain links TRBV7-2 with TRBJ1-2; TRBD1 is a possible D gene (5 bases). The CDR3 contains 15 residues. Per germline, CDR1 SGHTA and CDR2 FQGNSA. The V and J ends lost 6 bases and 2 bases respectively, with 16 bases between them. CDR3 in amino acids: CASRAGGVANYGYTF. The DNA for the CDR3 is TGTGCCAGCAGGGCTGGGGGTGTTGCGAACTATGGCTACACCTTC. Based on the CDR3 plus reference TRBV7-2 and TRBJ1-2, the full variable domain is GAGVSQSPSNKVTEKGKDVELRCDPISGHTALYWYRQSLGQGLEFLIYFQGNSAPDKSGLPSDRFSAERTGGSVSTLTIQRTQQEDSAVYLCASRAGGVANYGYTFGSGTRLTVV.

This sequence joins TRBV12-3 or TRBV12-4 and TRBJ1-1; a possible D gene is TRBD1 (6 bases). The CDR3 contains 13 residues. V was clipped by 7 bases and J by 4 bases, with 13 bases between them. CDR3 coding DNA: TGTGCCAGCACCCGGGGAGGGGGCACTGAAGCTTTCTTT. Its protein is CASTRGGGTEAFF.

As DNA, the CDR3 is TGTGCCAGCAGCCAAGGGACAGCCTGGGGTGAAGCTTTCTTT. It translates to CASSQGTAWGEAFF. The chain is built from TRBV3-1 and TRBJ1-1; weak D call: TRBD1 (6 bases). This CDR3 spans 14 amino acids. CDR1 is LGHDT, CDR2 YNNKEL, per germline (reference sequence). Trimming took 1 base from V and 7 from J, leaving 13 bases between them.

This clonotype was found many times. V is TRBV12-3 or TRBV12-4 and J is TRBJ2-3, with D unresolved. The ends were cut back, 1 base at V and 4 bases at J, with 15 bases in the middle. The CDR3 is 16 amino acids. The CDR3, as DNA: TGTGCCAGCAGTTTAGGCTCTGGGTATGGGGCAGATACGCAGTATTTT. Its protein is CASSLGSGYGADTQYF.

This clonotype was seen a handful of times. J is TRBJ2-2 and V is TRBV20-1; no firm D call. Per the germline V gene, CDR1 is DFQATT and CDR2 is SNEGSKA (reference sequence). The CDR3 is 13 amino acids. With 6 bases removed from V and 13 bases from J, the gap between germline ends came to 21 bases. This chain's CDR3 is CSATPRQGIGLFF. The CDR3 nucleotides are TGCAGTGCGACCCCCCGACAAGGCATCGGGCTGTTTTTT.

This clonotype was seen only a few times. The CDR3 loop is CSATPGQRMNTEAFF. In DNA, the CDR3 is TGCAGTGCTACTCCGGGACAGCGAATGAACACTGAAGCTTTCTTT. The chain combines TRBV20-1 with TRBJ1-1, with TRBD1 identical over 7 bases. V shed 4 bases and J 0 bases; nucleotides not matched to a gene: 8. Germline V gene lookup returns CDR1 DFQATT and CDR2 SNEGSKA (reference sequence). The CDR3 totals 15 residues.

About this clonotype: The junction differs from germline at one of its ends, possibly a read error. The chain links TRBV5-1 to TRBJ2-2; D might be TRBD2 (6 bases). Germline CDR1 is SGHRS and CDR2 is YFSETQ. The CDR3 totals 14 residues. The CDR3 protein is CASSFLAGGGELIF. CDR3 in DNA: TGCGCCAGCAGCTTCCTAGCCGGAGGCGGGGAGCTGATTTTT.

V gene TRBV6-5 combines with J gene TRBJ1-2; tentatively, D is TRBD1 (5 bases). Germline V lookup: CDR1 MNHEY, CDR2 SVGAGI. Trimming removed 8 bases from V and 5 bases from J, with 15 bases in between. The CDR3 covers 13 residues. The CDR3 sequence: CASGGVVSYGYTF. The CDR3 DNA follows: TGTGCCAGCGGGGGGGTGGTTAGTTATGGCTACACCTTC.

For the CDR3, the DNA is TGCGCCAGCATCCGGACTAGCGGAGATGAGCAGTTCTTC. It yields the protein CASIRTSGDEQFF. This chain joins TRBV23-1 and TRBJ2-1, with 10 bases that match TRBD2. TRBV23-1 is an open reading frame, and its role is uncertain. This CDR3 contains 13 residues. The V segment lost 7 bases and the J segment 8 bases; nucleotides outside the gene matches: 5.

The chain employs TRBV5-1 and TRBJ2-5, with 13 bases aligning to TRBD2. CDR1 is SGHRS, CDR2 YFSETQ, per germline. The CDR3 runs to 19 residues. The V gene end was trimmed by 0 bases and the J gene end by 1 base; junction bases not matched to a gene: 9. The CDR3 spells CASSLGTTSGRNLQETQYF. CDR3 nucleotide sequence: TGCGCCAGCAGCTTGGGGACGACTAGCGGGAGGAACCTCCAAGAGACCCAGTACTTC.

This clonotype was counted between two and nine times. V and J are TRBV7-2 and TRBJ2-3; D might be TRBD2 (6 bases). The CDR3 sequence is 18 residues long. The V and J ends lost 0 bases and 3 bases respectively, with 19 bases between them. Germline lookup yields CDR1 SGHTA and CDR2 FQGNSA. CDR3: CASSLALALQGRTDTQYF. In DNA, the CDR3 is TGTGCCAGCAGCTTAGCCCTAGCGTTACAAGGTCGTACAGATACGCAGTATTTT.